This T cell receptor (beta chain) was sequenced during a study of beta chain features in type 1 diabetes. Whole-study context: Healthy donors and patients showed comparable age, gender and cell yields.

The investigators reverse transcribed all of the isolated RNA, so they sequenced expressed TCRB transcripts. Generated by immunoSEQ multiplex PCR, the TCRdb table keeps only in-frame clones and is missing some. The table shows roughly 610,000 clones, with around 16% occurring only once. Each sorted fraction was over 98% pure. Sequencing used naive CD4+ T cells from blood. This receptor was taken from a man younger than 35 in good health.

CDR3 sequence (DNA): TGTGCCAGCAGCTTACTTGGGGGCAGTATTAGCTCTGGGGCCAACGTCCTGACTTTC. Amino acid sequence: CASSLLGGSISSGANVLTF. The genes are TRBV5-6 and TRBJ2-6; D may be TRBD1 (6 bases). CDR1 SGHDT and CDR2 YYEEEE come from the germline V gene. V shed 2 bases and J shed 0 bases, with 18 bases lying between them. This CDR3 comprises 19 residues.